This section outlines one TCR beta chain sequence together with its context. Its specificity is not known. Measured with immunoSEQ multiplex PCR; TCRdb has only the in-frame clones, and not every one. Counted here are approximately 6,600 clones, roughly 89% occurring once; the ten biggest clones make up 4.5% to 6%. This entry comes from a study of T cells in lung cancer brain metastases. No patient had a history of multiple malignancies, as such patients were excluded. Germline V gene sequence: CDR1 SGHTA, CDR2 FQGNSA. The CDR3 runs 13 residues. Trimming cost V 4 bases and J 1 base, with 7 bases left between them. Study conclusions and caveats: Fragmented FFPE DNA may have left the infiltrating repertoire incompletely captured. Preoperative corticosteroid effects on brain metastasis T cell infiltration were not controlled.

This rearrangement joins TRBV7-2 to TRBJ1-1; D remains unclear. Sequenced sample: tumor tissue from the primary lung tumor. This TCR derives from a man in his forties or fifties with non-small cell lung cancer. The CDR3 is CASSSQRNTEAFF. CDR3 nucleotides: TGTGCCAGCAGCTCCCAGCGGAACACTGAAGCTTTCTTT.